This is a list of T cell receptor beta chains from one sample in a study of shared clonotypes between healthy human individuals. Clones were read by immunoSEQ multiplex PCR, and TCRdb kept only the in-frame ones, dropping some. Among about 2.1 million clones listed, around 95% were seen once. The sequencing sample was made of naive CD8+ T cells from PBMCs. Receptors originate from a man between 18 and 35 years old in good health. Some clones in this sample may be carry-over from other donors' samples. Each CDR3 is given with its conserved first and last residue. A D gene is named only where the DNA matches it firmly. Clone size is not always given. Where it is, it says once, few, many or a class for expanded clones.

d_call: TRBD1; v_call: TRBV27; j_call: TRBJ1-5; clone_size: -; cdr3_aa: CASTGQGSNQPQHF; cdr3_nt: TGTGCCAGCACAGGACAGGGCAGCAATCAGCCCCAGCATTTT
d_call: TRBD1; v_call: TRBV19; j_call: TRBJ1-1; clone_size: -; cdr3_aa: CASSLWTGMNTEAFF; cdr3_nt: TGTGCCAGTAGTCTCTGGACAGGGATGAACACTGAAGCTTTCTTT
d_call: -; v_call: TRBV27; j_call: TRBJ2-7; clone_size: -; cdr3_aa: CASGLLEQYF; cdr3_nt: TGTGCCAGCGGCCTACTCGAGCAGTACTTC
d_call: TRBD2; v_call: TRBV14; j_call: TRBJ2-1; clone_size: -; cdr3_aa: CASSQEPEREGHNEQFF; cdr3_nt: TGTGCCAGCAGCCAAGAACCCGAGCGGGAGGGCCATAATGAGCAGTTCTTC
d_call: -; v_call: TRBV2; j_call: TRBJ2-7; clone_size: -; cdr3_aa: CASSWTRGSYEQYF; cdr3_nt: TGTGCCAGCAGTTGGACCCGGGGCTCCTACGAGCAGTACTTC
d_call: TRBD1; v_call: TRBV7-2; j_call: TRBJ2-4; clone_size: -; cdr3_aa: CASSDRDRGKNIQYF; cdr3_nt: TGTGCCAGCAGCGACCGGGACAGGGGAAAAAACATTCAGTACTTC
d_call: -; v_call: TRBV5-1; j_call: TRBJ1-1; clone_size: -; cdr3_aa: CASAGQGGTEAFF; cdr3_nt: TGCGCCAGCGCCGGGCAGGGAGGGACTGAAGCTTTCTTT
d_call: TRBD2; v_call: TRBV10-2; j_call: TRBJ2-1; clone_size: -; cdr3_aa: CASRLGTSGTHNEQFF; cdr3_nt: TGCGCCAGCAGACTCGGGACTAGCGGAACCCACAATGAGCAGTTCTTC
d_call: -; v_call: TRBV27; j_call: TRBJ2-7; clone_size: -; cdr3_aa: CASSLTGAYEQYF; cdr3_nt: TGTGCCAGCAGTTTAACGGGAGCCTACGAGCAGTACTTC
d_call: TRBD2; v_call: TRBV4-1; j_call: TRBJ2-3; clone_size: -; cdr3_aa: CASSQPTTSGSFTDTQYF; cdr3_nt: TGCGCCAGCAGCCAGCCCACAACTAGCGGGAGTTTCACAGATACGCAGTATTTT
d_call: -; v_call: TRBV5-1; j_call: TRBJ2-2; clone_size: -; cdr3_aa: CASSWTPDSPNTGELFF; cdr3_nt: TGCGCCAGCAGCTGGACCCCGGACAGCCCGAACACCGGGGAGCTGTTTTTT
d_call: -; v_call: TRBV6-7; j_call: TRBJ2-7; clone_size: -; cdr3_aa: CASLIPPYEQYF; cdr3_nt: TGTGCCAGCTTGATTCCCCCCTACGAGCAGTACTTC
d_call: -; v_call: TRBV28; j_call: TRBJ1-1; clone_size: -; cdr3_aa: CASNWESNTEAFF; cdr3_nt: TGTGCCAGCAATTGGGAGTCGAACACTGAAGCTTTCTTT
d_call: -; v_call: TRBV6-1; j_call: TRBJ1-2; clone_size: -; cdr3_aa: CASSEALTRVANYGYTF; cdr3_nt: TGTGCCAGCAGTGAAGCGCTGACACGGGTAGCTAACTATGGCTACACCTTC
d_call: TRBD2; v_call: TRBV28; j_call: TRBJ2-1; clone_size: -; cdr3_aa: CASSFSVTSGPNEQFF; cdr3_nt: TGTGCCAGCAGTTTTTCGGTGACTAGCGGACCCAATGAGCAGTTCTTC
d_call: -; v_call: TRBV19; j_call: TRBJ1-4; clone_size: -; cdr3_aa: CASSILFRGPRNEKLFF; cdr3_nt: TGTGCCAGTAGTATATTATTTAGAGGGCCCCGTAATGAAAAACTGTTTTTT
d_call: TRBD2; v_call: TRBV4-3; j_call: TRBJ2-5; clone_size: -; cdr3_aa: CASSRLAGGGGETQYF; cdr3_nt: TGCGCCAGCAGCCGACTAGCGGGAGGAGGAGGAGAGACCCAGTACTTC
d_call: -; v_call: TRBV13; j_call: TRBJ1-2; clone_size: -; cdr3_aa: CASSLVEYQDGYTF; cdr3_nt: TGTGCCAGCAGCTTAGTCGAGTACCAGGATGGCTACACCTTC
d_call: TRBD2; v_call: TRBV7-2; j_call: TRBJ2-1; clone_size: -; cdr3_aa: CASTPAVREFWNEQFF; cdr3_nt: TGTGCCAGCACCCCCGCGGTGCGGGAGTTTTGGAATGAGCAGTTCTTC
d_call: -; v_call: TRBV27; j_call: TRBJ2-7; clone_size: -; cdr3_aa: CASSLFYSYEQYF; cdr3_nt: TGTGCCAGCAGTTTATTTTACTCCTACGAGCAGTACTTC
d_call: -; v_call: TRBV4-1; j_call: TRBJ1-4; clone_size: -; cdr3_aa: CASSPVATESPTNEKLFF; cdr3_nt: TGCGCCAGCAGCCCAGTTGCGACAGAGAGCCCAACTAATGAAAAACTGTTTTTT
d_call: TRBD2; v_call: TRBV28; j_call: TRBJ2-5; clone_size: -; cdr3_aa: CASSLSRGLAVSVTETQYF; cdr3_nt: TGTGCCAGCAGTTTATCCAGGGGACTAGCGGTATCCGTTACGGAGACCCAGTACTTC
d_call: TRBD1; v_call: TRBV5-1; j_call: TRBJ2-3; clone_size: once; cdr3_aa: CASRSLGTVPSTDTQYF; cdr3_nt: TGCGCCAGCAGGTCCCTAGGGACAGTTCCTAGCACAGATACGCAGTATTTT
d_call: TRBD2; v_call: TRBV5-1; j_call: TRBJ2-7; clone_size: -; cdr3_aa: CASSTTSGAYEQYF; cdr3_nt: TGCGCCAGCAGCACCACTAGCGGAGCCTACGAGCAGTACTTC
d_call: -; v_call: TRBV4-3; j_call: TRBJ2-6; clone_size: -; cdr3_aa: CASSYLHNSGANVLTF; cdr3_nt: TGCGCCAGCAGCTACCTGCATAACTCTGGGGCCAACGTCCTGACTTTC
d_call: TRBD1; v_call: TRBV7-2; j_call: TRBJ2-3; clone_size: -; cdr3_aa: CASSPRLLDRGQTDTQYF; cdr3_nt: TGTGCCAGCAGCCCACGCTTGTTGGACAGGGGGCAGACAGATACGCAGTATTTT
d_call: -; v_call: TRBV28; j_call: TRBJ2-3; clone_size: -; cdr3_aa: CASSFSRQEDFTDTQYF; cdr3_nt: TGTGCCAGCAGTTTTTCGAGACAGGAGGACTTCACAGATACGCAGTATTTT
d_call: -; v_call: TRBV7-9; j_call: TRBJ2-1; clone_size: -; cdr3_aa: CASRPAGTEQFF; cdr3_nt: TGTGCCAGCAGACCCGCGGGGACGGAGCAGTTCTTC
d_call: TRBD1; v_call: TRBV4-1; j_call: TRBJ1-5; clone_size: -; cdr3_aa: CASSLLGTVNQPQHF; cdr3_nt: TGCGCCAGCAGCCTGCTCGGGACAGTCAATCAGCCCCAGCATTTT
d_call: -; v_call: TRBV5-8; j_call: TRBJ2-5; clone_size: -; cdr3_aa: CASRQAIGTGETQYF; cdr3_nt: TGTGCCAGCAGACAAGCGATTGGGACGGGAGAGACCCAGTACTTC
d_call: -; v_call: TRBV9; j_call: TRBJ1-1; clone_size: -; cdr3_aa: CASSVGTGGTEAFF; cdr3_nt: TGTGCCAGCAGCGTAGGTACAGGTGGCACTGAAGCTTTCTTT
d_call: TRBD2; v_call: TRBV5-6; j_call: TRBJ2-1; clone_size: -; cdr3_aa: CASSLDAGLAGVGEQFF; cdr3_nt: TGTGCCAGCAGCTTGGATGCAGGACTAGCGGGAGTCGGTGAGCAGTTCTTC
d_call: -; v_call: TRBV5-4; j_call: TRBJ2-7; clone_size: -; cdr3_aa: CASSLVGAGTNYEQYF; cdr3_nt: TGTGCCAGCAGCTTGGTCGGTGCGGGAACCAACTACGAGCAGTACTTC
d_call: -; v_call: TRBV11-2; j_call: TRBJ2-7; clone_size: -; cdr3_aa: CASSFGPSYEQYF; cdr3_nt: TGTGCCAGCAGCTTCGGCCCATCCTACGAGCAGTACTTC